These 32 T cell receptor beta chains came from one sample sequenced in a study of blood T cell repertoires in COVID-19. Method: immunoSEQ multiplex PCR; TCRdb's copy keeps in-frame clones and lacks some. The table includes tens of thousands of clones, 65% to 90% detected once. Input material: peripheral blood. The receptor set was obtained from a woman aged 55-70 years with acute or convalescent COVID-19.

In its sample, this clone was seen once. The chain employs TRBV9 and TRBJ1-6, with 8 positions matching TRBD1. The germline CDR1 and CDR2 sequences are SGDLS and YYNGEE. The CDR3 extends over 16 amino acids. J gave up 6 bases and V 2 bases, and 7 bases lay outside the gene matches. The CDR3: CASSVTQGASNSPLHF. DNA for the CDR3: TGTGCCAGCAGCGTTACCCAGGGGGCGAGTAATTCACCCCTCCACTTT.

There are a few counts of this clone. The chain recombines TRBV10-1 with TRBJ2-7; TRBD1 might be the D (5 bases). The ends were cut back, 3 bases at V and 0 bases at J, with 9 bases in the middle. Germline V gene data show CDR1 as WNHNN and CDR2 as SYGVQD (reference sequence). This CDR3 has 14 residues. This CDR3 reads CASSDRRGSYEQYF. The CDR3 bases are TGCGCCAGCAGTGACAGAAGGGGCTCCTACGAGCAGTACTTC.

The chain links TRBV28 to TRBJ1-3, with a tentative D call TRBD1 (6 bases). The CDR3 has 15 amino acids. CDR1 MDHEN and CDR2 SYDVKM come from the germline V gene. The V gene lost 6 bases and the J gene lost 4 bases, with 16 bases spanning the gap. The CDR3 loop reads CASSRTRGTGNTIYF. In nucleotides, the CDR3 is TGTGCCAGCAGCCGAACCAGGGGAACCGGAAACACCATATATTTT. The full variable domain, rest sourced from reference TRBV28 and TRBJ1-3, is DVKVTQSSRYLVKRTGEKVFLECVQDMDHENMFWYRQDPGLGLRLIYFSYDVKMKEKGDIPEGYSVSREKKERFSLILESASTNQTSMYLCASSRTRGTGNTIYFGEGSWLTVV.

The chain combines TRBV28 with TRBJ1-2, with D perhaps TRBD1 (6 bases). V lost 5 bases and J lost 6, with 22 bases in between. Germline V gives CDR1 MDHEN, CDR2 SYDVKM. The CDR3 loop spans 16 amino acids. CDR3 sequence reads: CASSTRARQDRDGYTF. The CDR3 bases are TGTGCCAGCAGTACCAGGGCTAGACAGGATCGGGATGGCTACACCTTC.

The chain employs TRBV29-1 and TRBJ1-5, with TRBD1 matching 7 bases. With V trimmed by 6 bases and J by 7 bases, 9 bases remained unmatched. Germline CDR1 reads SQVTM; CDR2 reads ANQGSEA. This CDR3 has 13 residues. The CDR3 region is CSVSQGVLQPQHF. The DNA for the CDR3 is TGCAGCGTCTCTCAGGGGGTTTTACAGCCCCAGCATTTT.

CDR3 sequence (DNA): TGTGCCAGCAGCCCCGACTCCTCCTATGGCTACACCTTC. Its protein product is CASSPDSSYGYTF. V is TRBV3-1 (or the pseudogene TRBV3-2) and J is TRBJ1-2, with D uncertain. There are 13 residues in the CDR3. Germline V gene lookup returns CDR1 LGHDT and CDR2 YNNKEL (reference sequence). Trimming shortened V by 4 bases and J by 4 bases, and 10 bases separated the two germline ends.

The CDR3 nucleotides are TGCGCCAGCAGCCCGGACAGGGTGGGCGAAAAACTGTTTTTT. Translating gives CASSPDRVGEKLFF. The chain combines TRBV5-1 with TRBJ1-4, with 8 bases matching TRBD1. The CDR3 has 14 residues. Per the germline V gene, CDR1 is SGHRS and CDR2 is YFSETQ. With V trimmed by 4 bases and J by 8 bases, 7 bases remained unmatched.

This chain links TRBV7-9 with TRBJ1-3; TRBD1 agrees at 8 bases. The germline V gene encodes CDR1 SEHNR and CDR2 FQNEAQ (reference sequence). After removal of 5 bases from V and 5 bases from J, the junction contained 2 bases not matched to a gene. The CDR3 runs 13 residues. CDR3 DNA sequence: TGTGCCAGCAGCGACAGGGGAAGAAACACCATATATTTT. Its protein product is CASSDRGRNTIYF.

This sequence joins TRBV5-6 and TRBJ1-2, with 11 bases identical to TRBD1. This CDR3 has 16 amino acids. V was clipped by 6 bases and J by 2 bases; unmatched bases: 9. The germline V gene encodes CDR1 SGHDT and CDR2 YYEEEE. The chain's CDR3 is CASMGQGVGGNYGYTF. The DNA of the CDR3 is TGTGCCAGCATGGGACAGGGGGTCGGAGGAAACTATGGCTACACCTTC.

This chain's CDR3 is CASNPGYTGELFF. The CDR3 region has the DNA TGTGCCAGCAACCCGGGGTACACCGGGGAGCTGTTTTTT. V usage is TRBV2 and J usage is TRBJ2-2, with D possibly being TRBD2 (5 bases). Trimming took off 7 bases at V and 3 bases at J, with 9 bases between the two ends. Germline CDR1 and CDR2: SNHLY and FYNNEI. This CDR3 region has 13 residues.

Only one count was recorded for this clone. This chain joins TRBV9 and TRBJ2-5; possibly TRBD2 for D (6 bases). Looked up from germline, CDR1 is SGDLS and CDR2 is YYNGEE. This CDR3 spans 16 amino acids. Trimming stripped 1 base from V and 5 bases from J, with 18 bases between. The CDR3 region is CASSVNVGGAGETQYF. CDR3 in DNA: TGTGCCAGCAGCGTAAATGTCGGAGGGGCCGGGGAGACCCAGTACTTC.

The CDR3 DNA reads TGTGCCAGCAGTGCGGACAGCCCTAACTATGGCTACACCTTC. It specifies CASSADSPNYGYTF. The rearrangement links TRBV6-2 or TRBV6-3 to TRBJ1-2; tentative D call: TRBD1 (6 bases). Germline CDR1 is MNHEY and CDR2 is SVGEGT. There are 14 residues in the CDR3. Trimming removed 5 bases from V and 0 bases from J, with 10 bases in between.

This clone appeared once. V and J are TRBV30 and TRBJ1-2, with D perhaps matching TRBD1 (5 bases). Germline-derived CDR1 and CDR2 are GTSNPN and SVGIG (reference sequence). The length of the CDR3 is 13 residues. Trimming stripped 1 base from V and 4 bases from J, with 10 bases between. The CDR3 spells CAWSEGRAYGYTF. In DNA form, the CDR3 reads TGTGCCTGGAGTGAAGGCAGGGCCTATGGCTACACCTTC.

This sequence joins TRBV4-2 and TRBJ2-1, with 7 bases matching TRBD2. This CDR3 is built from 20 residues. Germline CDR1 is LGHNA and CDR2 is YNFKEQ. V lost 2 bases and J lost 0; bases outside the gene matches: 16. The DNA of the CDR3 is TGTGCCAGCAGCCAACGAAGGACGGCTCAGCGGGACTACTCCTACAATGAGCAGTTCTTC. It translates to CASSQRRTAQRDYSYNEQFF.

V usage is TRBV13 and J usage is TRBJ1-2; 9 bases match TRBD1. V was pared by 4 bases and J by 8 bases, with 5 bases of the junction left unmatched. The germline V gene encodes CDR1 PRHDT and CDR2 FYEKMQ (reference sequence). The CDR3 consists of 13 residues. The DNA for the CDR3 is TGTGCCAGCAGCTGGACAGGGGAAGAGGGCTACACCTTC. It yields the protein CASSWTGEEGYTF. Filled out from reference TRBV13 and TRBJ1-2, the complete variable domain reads AAGVIQSPRHLIKEKRETATLKCYPIPRHDTVYWYQQGPGQDPQFLISFYEKMQSDKGSIPDRFSAQQFSDYHSELNMSSLELGDSALYFCASSWTGEEGYTFGSGTRLTVV.

This chain links TRBV19 with TRBJ1-5, with D possibly matching TRBD1 (5 bases). V lost 5 bases, J lost 7 bases, and 12 bases lay in between. Germline V lookup: CDR1 LNHDA, CDR2 SQIVND (reference sequence). The CDR3 has 13 amino acids. This chain's CDR3 is CASSGGEIQPQHF. CDR3 sequence (DNA): TGTGCCAGTAGTGGAGGGGAGATCCAGCCCCAGCATTTT. Supplemented by reference TRBV19 and TRBJ1-5, the full variable domain reads DGGITQSPKYLFRKEGQNVTLSCEQNLNHDAMYWYRQDPGQGLRLIYYSQIVNDFQKGDIAEGYSVSREKKESFPLTVTSAQKNPTAFYLCASSGGEIQPQHFGDGTRLSIL.

This clone was seen just once. The CDR3 loop is CASSLAQTTGELFF. DNA for the CDR3: TGTGCCAGCAGTCTTGCACAAACCACCGGGGAGCTGTTTTTT. The chain uses TRBV6-5 and TRBJ2-2; D is ambiguous. Germline CDR1 is MNHEY and CDR2 is SVGAGI. The CDR3 contains 14 residues. The V gene lost 5 bases and the J gene lost 4 bases, with 11 bases spanning the gap.

This clone showed up just once. The J gene is TRBJ2-4, the V gene TRBV5-1; D may be TRBD1 (5 bases). Germline V lookup: CDR1 SGHRS, CDR2 YFSETQ. The V end lost 1 base, the J end lost 8 bases, and 16 bases lay between the germline ends. This CDR3 contains 15 residues. The CDR3 region is CASSLMQGPPDIQYF. CDR3 in DNA: TGCGCCAGCAGCTTGATGCAGGGCCCCCCGGACATTCAGTACTTC.

The rearrangement links TRBV19 to TRBJ2-5; the match to TRBD2 covers 9 bases. After removal of 6 bases from V and 6 bases from J, the junction contained 11 bases not matched to a gene. CDR3 length: 15 residues. Germline V gene sequence: CDR1 LNHDA, CDR2 SQIVND (reference sequence). CDR3 nucleotide sequence: TGTGCCAGTAGCTCCACTGGAGGGACTAGCCAGACCCAGTACTTC. Amino acid sequence: CASSSTGGTSQTQYF.

The chain carries TRBV7-7 and TRBJ1-4, with D possibly being TRBD1 (5 bases). Germline CDR1 SSHAT, CDR2 FNYEAQ (reference sequence). This CDR3 is built from 13 residues. For the CDR3, the DNA is TGTGCTAGCGGGGAGGGGTCGAATGAAAAACTGTTTTTT. This codes for CASGEGSNEKLFF.

The gene calls are TRBV30 and TRBJ1-1; TRBD1 matches 11 bases. The length of the CDR3 is 15 residues. V lost 2 bases to trimming and J lost 1 base; unmatched junction nucleotides: 3. Looked up from germline, CDR1 is GTSNPN and CDR2 is SVGIG (reference sequence). Here the CDR3 reads CAWSPGTGGNTEAFF. CDR3 DNA: TGTGCCTGGAGTCCCGGGACAGGGGGGAACACTGAAGCTTTCTTT. Complete variable domain (other parts from reference TRBV30 and TRBJ1-1): SQTIHQWPATLVQPVGSPLSLECTVEGTSNPNLYWYRQAAGRGLQLLFYSVGIGQISSEVPQNLSASRPQDRQFILSSKKLLLSDSGFYLCAWSPGTGGNTEAFFGQGTRLTVV.

The chain recombines TRBV30 with TRBJ1-2; 10 bases fit TRBD1. There are 16 residues in the CDR3. V lost 7 bases, J lost 4 bases, and 15 bases stayed unmatched. In germline, CDR1 is GTSNPN, CDR2 SVGIG (reference sequence). The CDR3 here is CASTRPGQGTIYGYTF. The CDR3 DNA is TGTGCCTCAACCCGGCCGGGACAGGGGACGATCTATGGCTACACCTTC.

The rearrangement uses TRBV5-1 and TRBJ2-2, with TRBD1 identical over 7 bases. V was clipped by 7 bases and J by 3 bases; unmatched bases: 6. Germline V gene data show CDR1 as SGHRS and CDR2 as YFSETQ. The CDR3 extends over 14 amino acids. CDR3 amino acids: CASRGQVDTGELFF. CDR3 DNA: TGCGCCAGCCGCGGACAGGTCGACACCGGGGAGCTGTTTTTT.

The CDR3 region is CATSEAGGRPQHF. CDR3 nucleotide sequence: TGTGCCACCAGTGAAGCCGGAGGAAGGCCCCAGCATTTT. This chain joins TRBV24-1 and TRBJ1-5; D is unresolved. Germline CDR1 reads KGHDR; CDR2 reads SFDVKD. The CDR3 consists of 13 residues. V was pared by 4 bases and J by 9 bases, with 12 bases between.

J is TRBJ2-1 and V is TRBV5-1; 7 bases match TRBD2. Germline CDR1 reads SGHRS; CDR2 reads YFSETQ. This CDR3 comprises 14 residues. Trimming took 5 bases from V and 0 from J; bases not matched to a gene: 2. This chain's CDR3 is CASRRTSSYNEQFF. CDR3 coding DNA: TGCGCCAGCAGACGGACTAGCTCCTACAATGAGCAGTTCTTC.

The chain has TRBV14 and TRBJ1-2, with D possibly TRBD1 on 5 matching bases. The V gene's germline CDR1 is SGHDN and CDR2 FVKESK. CDR3 size: 16 residues. Trimming took 3 bases from V and 3 from J, leaving 17 bases between them. CDR3 bases: TGTGCCAGCAGCCAGCTCGCCTGGGGCAGGGACTATGGCTACACCTTC. This codes for CASSQLAWGRDYGYTF. The entire variable domain, with the rest obtained from reference TRBV14 and TRBJ1-2, is as follows: EAGVTQFPSHSVIEKGQTVTLRCDPISGHDNLYWYRRVMGKEIKFLLHFVKESKQDESGMPNNRFLAERTGGTYSTLKVQPAELEDSGVYFCASSQLAWGRDYGYTFGSGTRLTVV.

The chain uses TRBV14 and TRBJ2-2; the match to TRBD1 covers 9 bases. Germline CDR1 SGHDN, CDR2 FVKESK. CDR3 size: 16 residues. After removal of 2 bases from V and 4 bases from J, the junction contained 5 bases not matched to a gene. The CDR3 here is CASSQWTGVSTGELFF. In DNA, the CDR3 is TGTGCCAGCAGCCAATGGACAGGGGTTAGCACCGGGGAGCTGTTTTTT.

The CDR3 region is CASSLVGSFNEQFF. The DNA of the CDR3 is TGCGCCAGCAGCTTGGTTGGGAGTTTTAATGAGCAGTTCTTC. The chain couples TRBV5-1 to TRBJ2-1; a weak D match, TRBD2 (5 bases). CDR1 is SGHRS, CDR2 YFSETQ, per germline. CDR3 length: 14 residues. V shed 0 bases and J shed 7 bases, with 11 bases lying between them. Variable domain in full (rest from reference TRBV5-1 and TRBJ2-1): KAGVTQTPRYLIKTRGQQVTLSCSPISGHRSVSWYQQTPGQGLQFLFEYFSETQRNKGNFPGRFSGRQFSNSRSEMNVSTLELGDSALYLCASSLVGSFNEQFFGPGTRLTVL.

The chain employs TRBV2 and TRBJ2-2; D uncertain. V shed 9 bases and J shed 2 bases, with 10 bases lying between them. The germline CDR1 and CDR2 sequences are SNHLY and FYNNEI. The CDR3 has 13 residues. The CDR3 DNA sequence: TGTGCCAGTAGTTTTAGTAACACCGGGGAGCTGTTTTTT. Translation: CASSFSNTGELFF.

The chain uses TRBV28 and TRBJ1-3; D is ambiguous. The V end was cut by 5 bases, the J end by 6 bases, with 8 bases between. Germline V gives CDR1 MDHEN, CDR2 SYDVKM. The CDR3 runs to 12 residues. The CDR3 loop reads CASSTTTNTIYF. The CDR3 nucleotides are TGTGCCAGCAGTACAACAACAAACACCATATATTTT.

The chain has TRBV9 and TRBJ1-3; 8 bases line up with TRBD1. The CDR3 is 15 amino acids. Germline V gene data show CDR1 as SGDLS and CDR2 as YYNGEE. The junction had 9 bases not matched to a gene; V was cut back by 4 bases and J by 6 bases. CDR3 sequence: CASSPRTGRVNTIYF. Here the CDR3 DNA reads TGTGCCAGCAGCCCCCGGACAGGGCGTGTAAACACCATATATTTT.

The chain employs TRBV23-1 and TRBJ2-1, with 8 bases identical to TRBD1. TRBV23-1 is an ORF, and what it does is uncertain. The ends lost 7 bases at V and 4 bases at J; junction bases unmatched: 9. CDR3 length: 15 amino acids. As DNA, the CDR3 is TGCGCCAGCATTAGAGCAGGGGGCTTGTACAATGAGCAGTTCTTC. Translation: CASIRAGGLYNEQFF.